This T cell receptor (beta chain) stems from a study of chemoradiotherapy in HPV16-positive cancers. As to this clone: Its antigen remains unknown.

Notes on the study in general: In HPV16-positive patients, HPV-responsive T-cell expansion tracked better recurrence-free survival.

TCRdb's table, derived via immunoSEQ multiplex PCR, lists solely in-frame clones and lacks some. The sample shows fewer than 700 clones, 89% of them seen only once. This receptor was taken from a human donor with HPV-associated anogenital cancer. The material sequenced was tumor tissue, taken from a patient who underwent chemoradiotherapy.

The CDR3 reads CASSKTRLAAPLSYEQYF. CDR3 DNA sequence: TGTGCCAGCAGCAAGACGCGACTAGCGGCCCCGCTCTCCTACGAGCAGTACTTC. The chain recombines TRBV21-1 with TRBJ2-7; the table's D call of TRBD2 was not tested on the DNA. TRBV21-1 is a pseudogene segment. This CDR3 region has 18 residues.